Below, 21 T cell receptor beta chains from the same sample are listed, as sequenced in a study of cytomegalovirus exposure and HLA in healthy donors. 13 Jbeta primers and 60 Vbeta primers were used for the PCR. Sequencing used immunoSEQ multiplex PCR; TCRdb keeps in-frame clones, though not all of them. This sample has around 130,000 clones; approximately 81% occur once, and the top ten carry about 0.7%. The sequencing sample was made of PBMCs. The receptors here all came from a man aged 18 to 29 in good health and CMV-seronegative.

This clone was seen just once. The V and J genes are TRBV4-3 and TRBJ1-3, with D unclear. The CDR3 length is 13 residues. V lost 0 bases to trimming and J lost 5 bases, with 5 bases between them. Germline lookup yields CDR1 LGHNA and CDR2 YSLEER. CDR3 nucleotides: TGCGCCAGCAGCCAAGATTATAGAAACACCATATATTTT. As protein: CASSQDYRNTIYF.

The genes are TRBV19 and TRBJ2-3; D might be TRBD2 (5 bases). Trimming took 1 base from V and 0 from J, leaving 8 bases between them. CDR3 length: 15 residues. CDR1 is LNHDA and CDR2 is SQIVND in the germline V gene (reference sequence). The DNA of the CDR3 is TGTGCCAGTAGTATAGTCGGCGGGAGCACAGATACGCAGTATTTT. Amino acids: CASSIVGGSTDTQYF.

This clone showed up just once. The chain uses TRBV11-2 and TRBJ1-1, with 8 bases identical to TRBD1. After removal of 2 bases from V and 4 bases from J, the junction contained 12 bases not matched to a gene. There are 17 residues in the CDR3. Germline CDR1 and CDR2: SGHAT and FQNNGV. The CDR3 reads CASSLRRQGNKFTEAFF. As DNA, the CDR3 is TGTGCCAGCAGCTTACGTCGACAGGGGAATAAGTTCACTGAAGCTTTCTTT.

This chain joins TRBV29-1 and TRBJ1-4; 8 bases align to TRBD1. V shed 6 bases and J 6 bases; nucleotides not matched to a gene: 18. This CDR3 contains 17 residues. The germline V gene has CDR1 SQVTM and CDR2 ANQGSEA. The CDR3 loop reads CSVATGERQILDEKLFF. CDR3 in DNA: TGCAGCGTGGCGACAGGGGAGCGTCAAATACTTGATGAAAAACTGTTTTTT.

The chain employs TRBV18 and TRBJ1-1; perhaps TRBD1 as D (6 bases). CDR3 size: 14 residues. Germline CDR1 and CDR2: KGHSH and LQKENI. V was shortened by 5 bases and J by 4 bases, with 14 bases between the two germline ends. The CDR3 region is CASSRQESGTEAFF. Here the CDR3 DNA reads TGTGCCAGCTCAAGACAGGAGTCGGGCACTGAAGCTTTCTTT.

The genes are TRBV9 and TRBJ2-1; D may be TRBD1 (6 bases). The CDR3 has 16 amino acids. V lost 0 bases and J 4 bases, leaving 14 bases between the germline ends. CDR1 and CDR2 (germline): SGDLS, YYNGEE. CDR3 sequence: CASSVETGTPYNEQFF. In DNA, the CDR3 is TGTGCCAGCAGCGTAGAGACGGGGACACCTTACAATGAGCAGTTCTTC.

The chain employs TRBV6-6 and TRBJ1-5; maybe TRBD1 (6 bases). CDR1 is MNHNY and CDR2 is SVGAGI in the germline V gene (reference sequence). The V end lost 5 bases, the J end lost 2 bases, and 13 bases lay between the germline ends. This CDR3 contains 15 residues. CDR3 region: CASSDQGKGNQPQHF. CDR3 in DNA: TGTGCCAGCAGTGACCAGGGGAAGGGCAATCAGCCCCAGCATTTT.

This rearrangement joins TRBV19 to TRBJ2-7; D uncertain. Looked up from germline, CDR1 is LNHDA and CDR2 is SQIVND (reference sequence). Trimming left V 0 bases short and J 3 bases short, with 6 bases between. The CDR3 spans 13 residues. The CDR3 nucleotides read TGTGCCAGTAGTATAGATGCAGGCTACGAGCAGTACTTC. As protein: CASSIDAGYEQYF.

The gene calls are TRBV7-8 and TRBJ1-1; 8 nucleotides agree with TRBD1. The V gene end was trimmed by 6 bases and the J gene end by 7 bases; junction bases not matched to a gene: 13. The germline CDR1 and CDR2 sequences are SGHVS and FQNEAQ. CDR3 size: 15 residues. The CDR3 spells CASRLGAGGSVEAFF. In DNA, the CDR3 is TGTGCCAGCAGGCTTGGGGCAGGGGGCTCGGTTGAAGCTTTCTTT.

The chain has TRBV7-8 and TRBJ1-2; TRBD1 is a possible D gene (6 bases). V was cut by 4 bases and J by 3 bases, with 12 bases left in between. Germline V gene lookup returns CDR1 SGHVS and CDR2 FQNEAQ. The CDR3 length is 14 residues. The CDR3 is CASSSGTTDYGYTF. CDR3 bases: TGTGCCAGCAGCTCAGGGACAACCGACTATGGCTACACCTTC.

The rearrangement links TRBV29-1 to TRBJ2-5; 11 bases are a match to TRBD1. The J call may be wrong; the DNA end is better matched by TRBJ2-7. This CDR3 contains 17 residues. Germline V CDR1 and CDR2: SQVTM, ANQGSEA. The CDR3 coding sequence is TGCAGCGTTGAGTCCTGGGACAGGGGGACCCGGGGATACGAGCAGTACTTC. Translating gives CSVESWDRGTRGYEQYF.

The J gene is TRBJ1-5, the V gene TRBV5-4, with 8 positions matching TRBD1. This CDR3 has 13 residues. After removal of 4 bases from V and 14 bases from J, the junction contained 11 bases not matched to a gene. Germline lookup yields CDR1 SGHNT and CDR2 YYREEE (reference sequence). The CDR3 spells CASSPDRGAFEHF. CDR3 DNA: TGTGCCAGCAGCCCCGACAGGGGAGCCTTCGAGCATTTT.

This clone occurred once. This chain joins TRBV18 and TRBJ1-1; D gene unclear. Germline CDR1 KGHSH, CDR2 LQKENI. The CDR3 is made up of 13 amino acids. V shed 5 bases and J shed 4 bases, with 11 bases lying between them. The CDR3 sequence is CASSKDSTTEAFF. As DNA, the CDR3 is TGTGCCAGCTCAAAGGACTCCACCACTGAAGCTTTCTTT.

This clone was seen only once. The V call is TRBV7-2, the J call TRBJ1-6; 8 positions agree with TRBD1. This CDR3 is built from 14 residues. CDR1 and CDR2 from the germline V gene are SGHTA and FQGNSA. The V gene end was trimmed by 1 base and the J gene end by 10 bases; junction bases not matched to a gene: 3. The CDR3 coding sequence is TGTGCCAGCAGCTTAGACAGGGGGTACTCACCCCTCCACTTT. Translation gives CASSLDRGYSPLHF. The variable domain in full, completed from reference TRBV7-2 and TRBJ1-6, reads GAGVSQSPSNKVTEKGKDVELRCDPISGHTALYWYRQSLGQGLEFLIYFQGNSAPDKSGLPSDRFSAERTGGSVSTLTIQRTQQEDSAVYLCASSLDRGYSPLHFGNGTRLTVT.

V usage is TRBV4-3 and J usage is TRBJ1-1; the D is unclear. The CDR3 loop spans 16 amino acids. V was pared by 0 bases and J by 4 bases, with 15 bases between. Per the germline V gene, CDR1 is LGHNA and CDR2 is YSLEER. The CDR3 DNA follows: TGCGCCAGCAGCCAAGAAGGAGCCCCCAGACCCACTGAAGCTTTCTTT. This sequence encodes CASSQEGAPRPTEAFF.

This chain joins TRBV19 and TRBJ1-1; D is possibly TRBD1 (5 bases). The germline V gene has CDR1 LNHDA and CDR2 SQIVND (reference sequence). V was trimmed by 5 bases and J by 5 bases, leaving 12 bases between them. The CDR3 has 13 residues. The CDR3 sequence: CASSARAGTEAFF. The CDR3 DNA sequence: TGTGCCAGTAGTGCCAGGGCTGGGACTGAAGCTTTCTTT.

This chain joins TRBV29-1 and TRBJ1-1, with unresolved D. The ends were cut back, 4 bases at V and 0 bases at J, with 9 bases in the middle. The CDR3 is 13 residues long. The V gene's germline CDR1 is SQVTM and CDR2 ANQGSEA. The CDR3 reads CSVVPGLNTEAFF. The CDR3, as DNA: TGCAGCGTTGTCCCGGGGTTGAACACTGAAGCTTTCTTT.

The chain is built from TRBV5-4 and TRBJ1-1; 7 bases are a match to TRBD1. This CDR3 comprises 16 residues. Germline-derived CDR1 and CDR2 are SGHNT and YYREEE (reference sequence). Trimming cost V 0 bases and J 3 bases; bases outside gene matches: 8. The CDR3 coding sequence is TGTGCCAGCAGCTTGGCGCCAGGGGGTGGGGACACTGAAGCTTTCTTT. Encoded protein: CASSLAPGGGDTEAFF.

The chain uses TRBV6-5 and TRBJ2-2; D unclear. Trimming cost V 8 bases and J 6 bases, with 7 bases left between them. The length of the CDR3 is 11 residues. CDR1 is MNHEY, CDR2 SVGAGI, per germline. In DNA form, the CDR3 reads TGTGCCAGCGTCGCGGCCGGGGAGCTGTTTTTT. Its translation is CASVAAGELFF.

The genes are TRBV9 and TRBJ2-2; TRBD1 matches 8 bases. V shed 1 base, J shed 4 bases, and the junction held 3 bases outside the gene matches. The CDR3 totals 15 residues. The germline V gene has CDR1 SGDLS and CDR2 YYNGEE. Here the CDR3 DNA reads TGTGCCAGCAGCGTAACTACAGGGGGCACCGGGGAGCTGTTTTTT. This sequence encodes CASSVTTGGTGELFF.

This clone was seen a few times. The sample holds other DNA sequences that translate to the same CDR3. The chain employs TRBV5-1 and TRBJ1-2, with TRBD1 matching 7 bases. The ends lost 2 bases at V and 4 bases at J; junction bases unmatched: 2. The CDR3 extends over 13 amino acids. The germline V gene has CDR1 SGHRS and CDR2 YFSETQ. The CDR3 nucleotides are TGCGCCAGCAGCTTAGACAGGGTCTATGGCTACACCTTC. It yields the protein CASSLDRVYGYTF. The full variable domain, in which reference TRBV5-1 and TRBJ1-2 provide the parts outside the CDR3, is KAGVTQTPRYLIKTRGQQVTLSCSPISGHRSVSWYQQTPGQGLQFLFEYFSETQRNKGNFPGRFSGRQFSNSRSEMNVSTLELGDSALYLCASSLDRVYGYTFGSGTRLTVV.